Presented here are 3 T cell receptor beta chains from one specimen sequenced in a study of blood T cell repertoires in COVID-19. Generated by immunoSEQ multiplex PCR, the TCRdb table keeps only in-frame clones and is missing some. Here the sample spans 100,000 to 150,000 clones, about 80% being singletons. The sequenced sample was peripheral blood. These receptors were collected from a man in his fifties or sixties with acute or convalescent COVID-19.

The gene calls are TRBV6-5 and TRBJ2-5, with 10 positions matching TRBD1. Germline values: CDR1 MNHEY, CDR2 SVGAGI. The ends lost 7 bases at V and 4 bases at J; junction bases unmatched: 9. This CDR3 has 15 residues. The CDR3 protein is CASNRRQGARETQYF. CDR3 in DNA: TGTGCCAGCAACAGGAGACAGGGGGCCCGAGAGACCCAGTACTTC.

This chain uses TRBV30 with TRBJ2-7; no clear D. This CDR3 has 12 amino acids. Trimming stripped 2 bases from V and 0 bases from J, with 5 bases between. Germline lookup yields CDR1 GTSNPN and CDR2 SVGIG (reference sequence). The CDR3 is CAWSRSSYEQYF. The CDR3 DNA reads TGTGCCTGGAGTCGCAGCTCCTACGAGCAGTACTTC.

The chain couples TRBV5-1 to TRBJ2-7, with TRBD2 matching over 7 bases. This CDR3 contains 16 residues. Germline V gene lookup returns CDR1 SGHRS and CDR2 YFSETQ. The V and J ends lost 4 bases and 4 bases, in that order; junction bases with no gene match: 14. CDR3 coding DNA: TGCGCCAGCAGCCCGGGGGGTTCGGGAGAAGGGTACGAGCAGTACTTC. Translation gives CASSPGGSGEGYEQYF.